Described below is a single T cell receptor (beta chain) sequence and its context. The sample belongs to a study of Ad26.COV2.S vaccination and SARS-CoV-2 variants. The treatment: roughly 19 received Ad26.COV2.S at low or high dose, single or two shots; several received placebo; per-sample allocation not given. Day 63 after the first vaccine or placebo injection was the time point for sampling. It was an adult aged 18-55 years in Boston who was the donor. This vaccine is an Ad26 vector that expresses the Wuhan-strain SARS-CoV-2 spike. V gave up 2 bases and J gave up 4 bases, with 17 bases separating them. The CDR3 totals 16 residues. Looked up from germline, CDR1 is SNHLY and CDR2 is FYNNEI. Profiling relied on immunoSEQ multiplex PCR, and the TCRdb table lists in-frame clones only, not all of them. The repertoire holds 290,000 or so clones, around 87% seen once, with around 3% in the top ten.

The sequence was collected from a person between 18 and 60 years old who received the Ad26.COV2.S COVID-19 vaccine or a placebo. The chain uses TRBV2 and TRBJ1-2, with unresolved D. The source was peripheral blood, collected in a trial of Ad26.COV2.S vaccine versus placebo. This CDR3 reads CASSELVRVPSYGYTF. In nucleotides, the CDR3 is TGTGCCAGCAGTGAACTGGTTCGAGTCCCCAGCTATGGCTACACCTTC.